This entry is about one T cell receptor (beta chain). Its specificity is unknown. The CDR3 has 18 amino acids. Germline values: CDR1 SNHLY, CDR2 FYNNEI. V was trimmed by 1 base and J by 0 bases, leaving 16 bases between them. A second PCR of about 6 to 11 cycles used a sample-barcoded 5' primer and a J-beta primer mix. Via MiXCR, TCRdb re-called the 5' RACE reads, giving one row per CDR3 protein. The sample holds more than 900,000 distinct CDR3 sequences, approximately 32% seen once. This sample was taken from a study of blood T cells in healthy people across ages. Findings and caveats of the study: Naive CD4+ cells and diversity were both higher in long-lived donors than in aged donors.

This same sample was also taken into another study, of T cells of mothers and their children. Per that paper: Samples came from three healthy Caucasian mothers and their six children. Random nucleotides (2-4) and sample barcodes were added by the M1S primer used in the second PCR. For unrelated pairs as for related ones, thymic selection shapes TCR recombination output similarly.

The specimen was blood. The chain joins TRBV2 to TRBJ2-1; D possibly corresponds to TRBD2 (7 bases). This sequence originates from a woman in her forties in good health. CDR3: CASSEDRGAASSYNEQFF. CDR3 in DNA: TGTGCCAGCAGTGAAGACCGGGGGGCAGCAAGCTCCTACAATGAGCAGTTCTTC.